This section outlines one TCR beta chain sequence together with its context. Its antigen remains undetermined. Base qualities were left out, and no much larger clone turns up one base away. The sample's time point label, decoded: cycle 4 day 1 (C4D1), after more than five weeks of nivolumab. Every trial patient had relapsed after autologous stem cell transplantation, and cohorts A, B and C differed in prior brentuximab vedotin exposure. The trial cohort was composed of over 50 patients with relapsed/refractory classical Hodgkin lymphoma, for whom complete response, partial response or progressive disease was recorded as best overall response. Trial patients were treated with single-agent nivolumab in the multi-cohort phase II CheckMate 205 trial. An independent review committee assessed best overall response by applying the 2007 International Working Group response criteria. Trial PBMCs were collected immediately before nivolumab initiation (C1D1) and during therapy at cycle 2 day 1 and cycle 4 day 1. Peripheral blood was collected in 8 mL Vacutainer Cell Preparation Tubes, from which PBMCs were isolated by centrifugation and then cryopreserved.

These data belong to a study of PD-1 blockade in classical Hodgkin lymphoma (TCRdb year 2020). Looking at the study overall: Nivolumab dosing was 3 mg/kg intravenously every 2 weeks, continuing until either disease progression or unacceptable toxicity. To define a peripheral blood immune signature of response to PD-1 blockade in classical Hodgkin lymphoma, the study combined TCR beta sequencing with CyTOF. Summary of the overall study and its limitations: Lower diversity was observed in patients in whom nivolumab was started less than 1 year after ASCT, and these patients were excluded from later analyses so that confounding by immune reconstitution would be avoided. Among trial patients, those achieving complete response had baseline diversity similar to that of newly diagnosed patients, while diversity was significantly lower in partial responders and progressors. By C4D1, a significant rise was seen in CD4+ TCR diversity but not in CD8+ TCR diversity (p=0.0027 vs p=0.16), and the rise was most apparent among complete responders (p=0.02). The study was limited to a single clinical trial cohort, and causes of repertoire differences, possibly disease activity or prior therapy, remained undefined. Baseline TCR diversity was reported as lower in newly diagnosed patients than in healthy donors, and lower still in relapsed/refractory patients.

The Qiagen DNeasy kit was used to extract genomic DNA from unsorted PBMCs and from the negatively selected CD4+ and CD8+ fractions. Using primers that anneal to V and J segments, immunoSEQ multiplex PCR amplified the TCR beta CDR3 regions. Amplification bias was minimized using a synthetic immune receptor repertoire, and residual bias was removed computationally after sequencing. Per the source publication's procedure: Repertoire diversity was quantified as the Shannon entropy index using custom Python scripts. Unsorted, CD4+ and CD8+ repertoires were analyzed separately, except in combined analyses where CD4+ and CD8+ sequences were merged in silico. Clonal expansion was defined as at least a 2-fold frequency increase after treatment relative to C1D1, with a pseudocount of 0.5 for undetected baseline clones. Singleton clones were defined as clones with 0 or 1 copy at C1D1, and non-singleton clones were defined as clones with 2 or more copies. Clones expanded in unsorted samples were annotated as CD4+, CD8+ or unknown by matching protein sequences in sorted samples from the same patient. Wilcoxon tests on paired samples were used to test diversity changes from C1D1 to C4D1. In TCRdb, the immuneACCESS table is reduced to in-frame sequences with V and J assigned. These tables do not hold every clone; where another copy was compared, an unresolved V gene accounts for under half, and the others remain unexplained. The DNA was the basis for D and trimming; V, J and clone size are from that table. A total of around 60,000 clones appear in this sample, around nine tenths of them only once. Around 8% of the sample is held by the ten biggest clonotypes.

From the cysteine up to the phenylalanine, the CDR3 has a length of 15 residues. Of the read, only the CDR3 DNA is kept; its 45 bases are in frame from base 1. The junction shows trimming of 0 bases on V and 2 bases on J, plus 9 bases between the germline ends. Sequences SGHRS (CDR1) and YFSETQ (CDR2) are obtained from the germline V gene. This specimen was peripheral blood mononuclear cells (PBMCs), taken before the fourth cycle of nivolumab. Recombination joined TRBV5-1 with TRBJ2-1; TRBD2 is a possible D gene, resting on 6 matching bases. This TCR derives from a human donor with classical Hodgkin lymphoma. The sequence in DNA is TGCGCCAGCAGCTTGGGCGGGGACCCCTACAATGAGCAGTTCTTC. This gives the protein CASSLGGDPYNEQFF.